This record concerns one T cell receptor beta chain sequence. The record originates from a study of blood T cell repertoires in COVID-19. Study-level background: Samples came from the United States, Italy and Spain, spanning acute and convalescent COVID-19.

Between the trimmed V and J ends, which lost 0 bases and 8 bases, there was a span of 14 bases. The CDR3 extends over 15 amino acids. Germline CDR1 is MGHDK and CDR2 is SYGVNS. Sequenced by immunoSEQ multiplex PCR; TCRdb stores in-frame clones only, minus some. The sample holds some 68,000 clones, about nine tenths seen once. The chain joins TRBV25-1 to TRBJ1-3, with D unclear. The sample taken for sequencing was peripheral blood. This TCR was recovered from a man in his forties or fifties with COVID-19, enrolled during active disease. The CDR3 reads CASSEYDQTRHTIYF. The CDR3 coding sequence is TGTGCCAGCAGTGAATACGACCAGACTAGACACACCATATATTTT.